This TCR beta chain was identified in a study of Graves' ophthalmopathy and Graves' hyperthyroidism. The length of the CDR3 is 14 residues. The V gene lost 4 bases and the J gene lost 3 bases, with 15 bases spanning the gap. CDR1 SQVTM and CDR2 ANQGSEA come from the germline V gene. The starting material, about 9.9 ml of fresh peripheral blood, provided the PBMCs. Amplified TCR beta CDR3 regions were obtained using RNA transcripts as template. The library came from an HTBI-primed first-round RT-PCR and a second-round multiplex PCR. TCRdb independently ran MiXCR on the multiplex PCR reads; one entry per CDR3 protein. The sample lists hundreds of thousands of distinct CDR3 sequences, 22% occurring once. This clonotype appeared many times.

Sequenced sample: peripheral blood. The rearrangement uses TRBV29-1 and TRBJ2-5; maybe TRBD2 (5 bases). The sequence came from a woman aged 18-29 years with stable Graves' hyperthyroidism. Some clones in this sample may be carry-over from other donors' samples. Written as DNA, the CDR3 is TGCAGCGTTGGGGTGATGAGGGTCAAAGAGACCCAGTACTTC. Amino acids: CSVGVMRVKETQYF. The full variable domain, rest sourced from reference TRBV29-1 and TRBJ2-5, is SAVISQKPSRDICQRGTSLTIQCQVDSQVTMMFWYRQQPGQSLTLIATANQGSEATYESGFVIDKFPISRPNLTFSTLTVSNMSPEDSSIYLCSVGVMRVKETQYFGPGTRLLVL.